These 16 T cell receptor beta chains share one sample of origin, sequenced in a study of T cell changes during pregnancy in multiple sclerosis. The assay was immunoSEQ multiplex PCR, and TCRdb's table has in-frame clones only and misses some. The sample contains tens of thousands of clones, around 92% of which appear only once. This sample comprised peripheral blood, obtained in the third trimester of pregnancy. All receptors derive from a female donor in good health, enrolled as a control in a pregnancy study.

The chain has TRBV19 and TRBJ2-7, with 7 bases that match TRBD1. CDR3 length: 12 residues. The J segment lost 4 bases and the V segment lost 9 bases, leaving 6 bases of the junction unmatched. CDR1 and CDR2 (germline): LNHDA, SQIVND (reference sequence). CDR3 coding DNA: TGTGCCAGCACAGACAGGGCGTACGAGCAGTACTTC. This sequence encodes CASTDRAYEQYF.

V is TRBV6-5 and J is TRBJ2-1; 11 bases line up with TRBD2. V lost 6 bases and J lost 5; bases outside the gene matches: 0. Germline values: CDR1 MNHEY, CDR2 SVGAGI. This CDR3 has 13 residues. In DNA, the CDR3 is TGTGCCAGCAGACTAGCGGGAGACAATGAGCAGTTCTTC. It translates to CASRLAGDNEQFF.

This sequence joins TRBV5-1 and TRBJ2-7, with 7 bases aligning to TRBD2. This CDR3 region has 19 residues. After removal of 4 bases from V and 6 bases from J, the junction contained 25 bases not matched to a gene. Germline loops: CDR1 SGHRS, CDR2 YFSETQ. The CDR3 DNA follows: TGCGCCAGCAGCGTCGGCAGGGAGGGCTGGAGGGGCGAAACGAGCGAGCAGTACTTC. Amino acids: CASSVGREGWRGETSEQYF. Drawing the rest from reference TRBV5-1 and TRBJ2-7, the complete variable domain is KAGVTQTPRYLIKTRGQQVTLSCSPISGHRSVSWYQQTPGQGLQFLFEYFSETQRNKGNFPGRFSGRQFSNSRSEMNVSTLELGDSALYLCASSVGREGWRGETSEQYFGPGTRLTVT.

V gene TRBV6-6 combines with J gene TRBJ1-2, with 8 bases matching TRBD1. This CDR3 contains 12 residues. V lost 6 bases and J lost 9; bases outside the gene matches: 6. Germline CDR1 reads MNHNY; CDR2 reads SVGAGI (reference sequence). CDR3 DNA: TGTGCCAGCAGAACGGACAGGGCCAGCTACACCTTC. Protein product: CASRTDRASYTF.

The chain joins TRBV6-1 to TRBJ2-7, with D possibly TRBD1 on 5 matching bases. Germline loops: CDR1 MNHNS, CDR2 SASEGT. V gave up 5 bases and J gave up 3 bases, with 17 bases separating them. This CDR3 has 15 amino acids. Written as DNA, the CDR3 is TGTGCCAGCAGTCGAGCCGGGCAGGGCGGCTACGAGCAGTACTTC. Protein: CASSRAGQGGYEQYF.

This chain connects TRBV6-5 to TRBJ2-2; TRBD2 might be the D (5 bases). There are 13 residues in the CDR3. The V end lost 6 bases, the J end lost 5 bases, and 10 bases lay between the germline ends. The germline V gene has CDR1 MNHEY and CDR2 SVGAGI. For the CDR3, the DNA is TGTGCCAGCAGAGGAACTAGTACCGGGGAGCTGTTTTTT. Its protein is CASRGTSTGELFF.

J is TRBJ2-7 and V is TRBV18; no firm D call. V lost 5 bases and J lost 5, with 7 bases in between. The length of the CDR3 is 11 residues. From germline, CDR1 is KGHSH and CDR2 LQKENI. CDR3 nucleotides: TGTGCCAGCTCAGACGACAACGAGCAGTACTTC. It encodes CASSDDNEQYF.

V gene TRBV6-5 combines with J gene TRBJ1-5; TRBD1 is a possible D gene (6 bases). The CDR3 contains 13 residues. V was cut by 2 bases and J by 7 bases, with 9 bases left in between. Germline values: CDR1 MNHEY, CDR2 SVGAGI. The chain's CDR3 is CASSYDRKQPQHF. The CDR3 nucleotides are TGTGCCAGCAGTTACGACAGGAAGCAGCCCCAGCATTTT.

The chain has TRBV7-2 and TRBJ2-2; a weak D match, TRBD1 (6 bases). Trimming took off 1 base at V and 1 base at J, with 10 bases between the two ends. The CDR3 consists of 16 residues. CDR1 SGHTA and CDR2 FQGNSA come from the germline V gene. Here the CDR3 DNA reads TGTGCCAGCAGCTTAGATGGGGGCTGGAACACCGGGGAGCTGTTTTTT. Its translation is CASSLDGGWNTGELFF.

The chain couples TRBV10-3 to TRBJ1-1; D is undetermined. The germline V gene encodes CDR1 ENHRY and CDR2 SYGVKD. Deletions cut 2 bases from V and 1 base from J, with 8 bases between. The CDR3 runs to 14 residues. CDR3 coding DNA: TGTGCCATCAGTGAGGACATGAAGAACACTGAAGCTTTCTTT. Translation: CAISEDMKNTEAFF.

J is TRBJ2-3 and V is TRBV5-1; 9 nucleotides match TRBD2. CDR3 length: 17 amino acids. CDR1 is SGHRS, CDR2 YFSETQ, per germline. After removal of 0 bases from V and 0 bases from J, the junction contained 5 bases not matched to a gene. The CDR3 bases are TGCGCCAGCAGCTTGGCCAGACTAGCGGAAAGCACAGATACGCAGTATTTT. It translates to CASSLARLAESTDTQYF.

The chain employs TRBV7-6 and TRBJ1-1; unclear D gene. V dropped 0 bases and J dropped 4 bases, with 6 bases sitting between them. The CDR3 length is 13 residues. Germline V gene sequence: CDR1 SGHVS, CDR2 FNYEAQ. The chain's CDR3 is CASSLAQSTEAFF. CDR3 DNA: TGTGCCAGCAGCTTAGCGCAGTCCACTGAAGCTTTCTTT.

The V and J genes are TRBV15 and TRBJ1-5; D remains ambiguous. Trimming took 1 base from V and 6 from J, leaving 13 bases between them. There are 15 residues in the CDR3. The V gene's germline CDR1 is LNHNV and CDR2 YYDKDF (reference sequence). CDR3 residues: CATSRVPAAGQPQHF. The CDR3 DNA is TGTGCCACCAGCAGAGTGCCAGCCGCAGGTCAGCCCCAGCATTTT.

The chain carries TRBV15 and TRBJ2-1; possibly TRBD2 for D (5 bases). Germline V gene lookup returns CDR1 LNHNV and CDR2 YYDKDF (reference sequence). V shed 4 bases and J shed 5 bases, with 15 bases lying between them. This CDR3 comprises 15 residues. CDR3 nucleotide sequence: TGTGCCACCAGCAAAGGTGGTACGGGAAACAATGAGCAGTTCTTC. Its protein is CATSKGGTGNNEQFF.

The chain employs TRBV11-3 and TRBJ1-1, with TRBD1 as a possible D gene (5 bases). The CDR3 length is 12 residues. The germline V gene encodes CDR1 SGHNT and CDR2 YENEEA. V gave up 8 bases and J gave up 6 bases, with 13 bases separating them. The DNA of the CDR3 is TGTGCCAGCGGACACGATGGGTCTGAAGCTTTCTTT. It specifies CASGHDGSEAFF.

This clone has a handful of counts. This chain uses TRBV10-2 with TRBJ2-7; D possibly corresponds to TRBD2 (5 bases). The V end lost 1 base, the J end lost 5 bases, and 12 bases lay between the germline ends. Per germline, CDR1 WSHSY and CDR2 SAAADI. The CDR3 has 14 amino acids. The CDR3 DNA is TGCGCCAGCAGTGAGTTTGGAGGACTCAACGAGCAGTACTTC. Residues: CASSEFGGLNEQYF.